This TCR beta chain originates from a study of low-dose radiotherapy and immunotherapy resistance in tumors. About the research overall: Every six weeks patients received intravenous ipilimumab 1 mg/kg, and every two weeks they received intravenous nivolumab 240 mg.

Alpha and beta chains were covered, as first-strand cDNA relied on TRAV- and TRBV-specific primers. The TCRs were subjected to amplification over roughly 20 PCR cycles employing a constant-region primer in conjunction with a V-primer adapter. Through in vitro transcription, the mRNA that had been isolated was amplified. MiXCR was run by TCRdb on the reads, yielding one entry per CDR3 protein. This sample has approximately 90,000 distinct CDR3 sequences, with over 15% found just once. Time point given: before trial treatment. Donors, who were enrolled in a single-arm phase I dose-escalation trial, received nivolumab, ipilimumab, aspirin, low-dose cyclophosphamide and low-dose radiotherapy. This clonotype appeared many times. Material: PBMCs, obtained before treatment. This TCR came from a male donor with prostate cancer.

Here the CDR3 DNA reads TGTGCCAGCTCACTCGAAACTGGGGACGAGCAGTACTTC. It specifies CASSLETGDEQYF. The chain combines TRBV18 with TRBJ2-7; D unresolved. Looked up from germline, CDR1 is KGHSH and CDR2 is LQKENI. V lost 4 bases and J lost 5, with 12 bases in between. The CDR3 is 13 residues long.